The 20 T cell receptor beta chains below were found in one sample sequenced in a study of OX40 agonist ivuxolimab in advanced cancers. Data came from immunoSEQ multiplex PCR; TCRdb stores just in-frame clones and leaves some out. The sample lists 90,000 to 95,000 clones; about 87% were seen once. The specimen was CD4+ or CD8+ T cells sorted from blood, collected in a trial of the OX40 agonist ivuxolimab. These receptors were taken from an adult with an advanced solid tumor such as melanoma, head and neck, liver or kidney cancer.

The rearrangement uses TRBV5-1 and TRBJ2-1; 12 positions agree with TRBD2. CDR3 length: 16 amino acids. Germline-derived CDR1 and CDR2 are SGHRS and YFSETQ. The trim removed 4 bases at V and 5 bases at J, leaving 7 bases unmatched. CDR3 DNA: TGCGCCAGCAGCACCATTCTAGCGGGAGGGAACAATGAGCAGTTCTTC. It specifies CASSTILAGGNNEQFF.

This rearrangement joins TRBV19 to TRBJ1-5; TRBD1 might be the D (5 bases). The CDR3 has 12 residues. Between the trimmed V and J ends, which lost 11 bases and 2 bases, there was a span of 10 bases. Germline assignment: CDR1 LNHDA and CDR2 SQIVND (reference sequence). The CDR3 sequence: CASKTGNQPQHF. The CDR3 DNA sequence: TGTGCCTCCAAGACAGGCAATCAGCCCCAGCATTTT.

This clone was recorded once. The CDR3 spells CASSQRRILTNEKLFF. The CDR3 DNA follows: TGTGCCAGCAGCCAAAGGCGGATATTGACTAATGAAAAACTGTTTTTT. V gene TRBV7-8 combines with J gene TRBJ1-4; D unclear. This CDR3 is built from 16 residues. CDR1 is SGHVS and CDR2 is FQNEAQ in the germline V gene. Trimming took off 5 bases at V and 2 bases at J, with 15 bases between the two ends.

The V gene is TRBV6-5, the J gene TRBJ1-2, with D maybe TRBD1 (5 bases). Trimming removed 5 bases at V and 2 bases at J, with 12 bases between. Germline CDR1 is MNHEY and CDR2 is SVGAGI. CDR3 length equals 14 residues. In DNA, the CDR3 is TGTGCCAGCAGTGAATCGACAGCGAACTATGGCTACACCTTC. Amino acids: CASSESTANYGYTF.

This clone has a single count. The V call is TRBV18, the J call TRBJ1-4, with D possibly being TRBD1 (5 bases). Germline V gene sequence: CDR1 KGHSH, CDR2 LQKENI. This CDR3 spans 13 amino acids. V was clipped by 4 bases and J by 4 bases, with 7 bases between them. In DNA, the CDR3 is TGTGCCAGCTCACAGGACAATAATGAAAAACTGTTTTTT. It specifies CASSQDNNEKLFF.

The J gene is TRBJ2-2, the V gene TRBV11-2, with 8 bases identical to TRBD1. With V trimmed by 1 base and J by 3 bases, 1 base remained unmatched. Germline values: CDR1 SGHAT, CDR2 FQNNGV. The CDR3 extends over 15 amino acids. The CDR3 protein is CASSLVTGDTGELFF. CDR3 DNA sequence: TGTGCCAGCAGCTTAGTGACAGGGGACACCGGGGAGCTGTTTTTT.

The DNA for the CDR3 is TGTGCTAGTGGTTTGGTCGACAGGGGGCGGACAGATACGCAGTATTTT. Translation: CASGLVDRGRTDTQYF. This rearrangement joins TRBV12-5 to TRBJ2-3; 10 nucleotides match TRBD1. The CDR3 sequence is 16 residues long. V dropped 0 bases and J dropped 3; count of bases not matched to a gene: 3. Germline V gene lookup returns CDR1 LGHNT and CDR2 FRNRAP.

The CDR3 sequence is CASSSLRDGPYEQYV. In DNA form, the CDR3 reads TGTGCCAGCTCTTCCTTGCGGGACGGACCCTACGAGCAGTACGTC. The chain couples TRBV6-5 to TRBJ2-7, with D tentatively TRBD2 (6 bases). V gave up 8 bases and J gave up 2 bases, with 19 bases separating them. CDR3 length: 15 residues. Germline CDR1 and CDR2: MNHEY and SVGAGI.

V gene TRBV5-1 combines with J gene TRBJ2-3; D remains unclear. Germline CDR1 is SGHRS and CDR2 is YFSETQ. V lost 4 bases and J lost 0, with 9 bases in between. This CDR3 contains 14 residues. The CDR3 coding sequence is TGCGCCAGCAGCCCCGACGGCAGCACAGATACGCAGTATTTT. Residues: CASSPDGSTDTQYF.

The rearrangement links TRBV15 to TRBJ1-2; 9 bases are a match to TRBD1. Germline lookup yields CDR1 LNHNV and CDR2 YYDKDF (reference sequence). The CDR3 extends over 17 amino acids. Trimming took 0 bases from V and 2 from J; bases not matched to a gene: 7. The CDR3 loop is CATSREKQGAVNYGYTF. Here the CDR3 DNA reads TGTGCCACCAGCAGAGAGAAACAGGGGGCGGTAAACTATGGCTACACCTTC. The full variable domain, rest sourced from reference TRBV15 and TRBJ1-2, is DAMVIQNPRYQVTQFGKPVTLSCSQTLNHNVMYWYQQKSSQAPKLLFHYYDKDFNNEADTPDNFQSRRPNTSFCFLDIRSPGLGDTAMYLCATSREKQGAVNYGYTFGSGTRLTVV.

This chain uses TRBV7-8 with TRBJ2-7; D remains ambiguous. V was shortened by 5 bases and J by 6 bases, with 14 bases between the two germline ends. The CDR3 is 13 residues long. CDR1 and CDR2 from the germline V gene are SGHVS and FQNEAQ. The CDR3 bases are TGTGCCAGCAGCACCGTTATTGGGTCCGAGCAGTACGTC. This translates into CASSTVIGSEQYV.

In nucleotides, the CDR3 is TGTGCCAGCAGCCTAACAGTAGGCACTGAAGCTTTCTTT. Protein sequence: CASSLTVGTEAFF. This chain uses TRBV7-9 with TRBJ1-1; D remains unclear. V dropped 5 bases and J dropped 4 bases, with 11 bases sitting between them. CDR3 length: 13 amino acids. Germline assignment: CDR1 SEHNR and CDR2 FQNEAQ (reference sequence).

As concerns this clone: At one of its ends the junction is not consistent with the germline gene, which may arise from a read error. CDR3 residues: CAWSVSGLAGEAQYF. The CDR3 bases are TGTGCCTGGAGTGTTTCGGGGCTAGCGGGAGAGGCCCAGTACTTC. The genes are TRBV30 and TRBJ2-5; TRBD2 aligns across 10 bases. The CDR3 extends over 15 amino acids. CDR1 is GTSNPN, CDR2 SVGIG, per germline (reference sequence).

The chain has TRBV10-1 and TRBJ1-2; D may be TRBD1 (6 bases). The V and J ends lost 5 bases and 8 bases respectively, with 18 bases between them. There are 14 residues in the CDR3. Germline V CDR1 and CDR2: WNHNN, SYGVQD (reference sequence). CDR3 residues: CASSPIAGGTGYTF. In DNA form, the CDR3 reads TGCGCCAGCAGTCCCATTGCGGGGGGCACCGGCTACACCTTC.

The rearrangement uses TRBV11-3 and TRBJ2-1; D possibly matches TRBD1 or TRBD2 (5 bases each). Germline values: CDR1 SGHNT, CDR2 YENEEA. Trimming took 0 bases from V and 9 from J, leaving 12 bases between them. The CDR3 spans 14 residues. The CDR3: CASSLDPSRGEQFF. CDR3 bases: TGTGCCAGCAGCTTAGATCCCTCGAGGGGTGAGCAGTTCTTC.

The chain recombines TRBV5-5 with TRBJ2-2; no clear D. The CDR3 loop spans 14 amino acids. Germline CDR1 SGHKS, CDR2 YYEKEE (reference sequence). Trimming stripped 4 bases from V and 5 bases from J, with 12 bases between. This CDR3 reads CASSRLGATGELFF. CDR3 coding DNA: TGTGCCAGCAGCCGCCTGGGTGCGACCGGGGAGCTGTTTTTT. Together with reference TRBV5-5 and TRBJ2-2, the CDR3 gives the full variable domain: DAGVTQSPTHLIKTRGQQVTLRCSPISGHKSVSWYQQVLGQGPQFIFQYYEKEERGRGNFPDRFSARQFPNYSSELNVNALLLGDSALYLCASSRLGATGELFFGEGSRLTVL.

This clone was observed once. The J gene is TRBJ2-5, the V gene TRBV5-1; the D gene is possibly TRBD1 (5 bases). Per germline, CDR1 SGHRS and CDR2 YFSETQ. This CDR3 has 16 residues. V was trimmed by 0 bases and J by 7 bases, leaving 19 bases between them. The CDR3 DNA sequence: TGCGCCAGCAGCTTGGAGGGCTCCGCTCTTACAGGGACCCAGTACTTC. Translated: CASSLEGSALTGTQYF.

This chain connects TRBV7-2 to TRBJ1-2, with D perhaps TRBD1 (6 bases). V lost 1 base and J lost 4, with 16 bases in between. Per the germline V gene, CDR1 is SGHTA and CDR2 is FQGNSA. The length of the CDR3 is 16 residues. CDR3 in amino acids: CASSLGWAGASYGYTF. The CDR3, as DNA: TGTGCCAGCAGCTTAGGTTGGGCAGGGGCCTCCTATGGCTACACCTTC.

V gene TRBV11-2 combines with J gene TRBJ2-1, with TRBD2 matching 7 bases. This CDR3 has 16 residues. With V trimmed by 5 bases and J by 4 bases, 11 bases remained unmatched. Germline loops: CDR1 SGHAT, CDR2 FQNNGV. CDR3 nucleotide sequence: TGTGCCAGCAGCCATAACGGGGGGTCAGTATACAATGAGCAGTTCTTC. This encodes CASSHNGGSVYNEQFF.

The chain links TRBV7-2 to TRBJ1-2; TRBD1 is a possible D gene (5 bases). The CDR3 extends over 16 amino acids. V dropped 6 bases and J dropped 1 base, with 18 bases sitting between them. Germline V CDR1 and CDR2: SGHTA, FQGNSA. In nucleotides, the CDR3 is TGTGCCAGCAGTCAACGCATGGGGGGAAATAACTATGGCTACACCTTC. This sequence encodes CASSQRMGGNNYGYTF.